This T cell receptor (beta chain) was recovered during a study of molecular identifiers for immune sequencing clone quantification. Points on this clonotype: Its specificity is not known.

Previously published methods and listed TCR primers were used for the bulk TCR libraries. TCRdb analysed the PCR reads with MiXCR anew, one entry per CDR3 protein. This sample has roughly 320,000 distinct CDR3 sequences, with roughly 24% found just once. General study results and limits: Beyond 20 RNA copies, clones held over 98% of effector molecules, compared with under 1% in naive cells.

CD8+CD4-CCR7+CD45RA+ sorting gave the naive CD8 T cells. This receptor was identified in a human donor in good health. Some libraries in this study had Jurkat cell RNA spiked in. Sample: naive CD8+ T cells from blood, with Jurkat cell RNA spiked in. This sample's subset: FACS-sorted CD8+CD4-CCR7+CD45RA+ naive T cells.

The CDR3 DNA reads as TGTGCCAGCAGTCCCGCGACAGGGGTCCACGAGCAGTACTTC. It codes for CASSPATGVHEQYF. The chain joins TRBV27 to TRBJ2-7; 8 bases are a match to TRBD1. This CDR3 is built from 14 residues. Germline-derived CDR1 and CDR2 are MNHEY and SMNVEV (reference sequence). Germline trimming cut 5 bases from V and 5 bases from J; bases unmatched to any gene: 8.